Sequencing of this TCR beta chain was carried out in a study of early T cells in non-severe SARS-CoV-2 infection. Separate cDNA molecules each had unique molecular identifiers attached to them. TCRdb re-called the 5' RACE reads through MiXCR, storing one row per CDR3 protein. This table holds tens of thousands of distinct CDR3 sequences, about 9.1% found once. With 3 bases removed from V and 5 bases from J, the gap between germline ends came to 8 bases. The CDR3 spans 13 residues. In germline, CDR1 is SNHLY, CDR2 FYNNEI. The V gene is TRBV2, the J gene TRBJ2-1; the D call may be TRBD1 or TRBD2 (5 bases each). The clonotype originates from an adult who was a healthcare worker with PCR-confirmed SARS-CoV-2 infection or an uninfected control (not recorded which). Sequences were obtained from whole blood. The CDR3 sequence is CASSEGPDNEQFF. CDR3 in DNA: TGTGCCAGCAGTGAGGGACCCGACAATGAGCAGTTCTTC.